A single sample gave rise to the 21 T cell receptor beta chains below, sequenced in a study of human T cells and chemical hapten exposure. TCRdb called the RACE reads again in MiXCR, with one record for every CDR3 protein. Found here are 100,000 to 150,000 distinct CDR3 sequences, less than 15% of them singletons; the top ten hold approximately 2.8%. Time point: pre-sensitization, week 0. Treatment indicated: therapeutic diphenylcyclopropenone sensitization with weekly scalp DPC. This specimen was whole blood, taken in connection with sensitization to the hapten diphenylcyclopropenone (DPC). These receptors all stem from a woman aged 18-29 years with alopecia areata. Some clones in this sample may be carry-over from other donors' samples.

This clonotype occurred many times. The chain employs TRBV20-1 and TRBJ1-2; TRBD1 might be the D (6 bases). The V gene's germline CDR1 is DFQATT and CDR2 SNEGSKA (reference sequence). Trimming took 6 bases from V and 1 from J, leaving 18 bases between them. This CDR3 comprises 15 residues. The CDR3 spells CSAPGAGLLNYGYTF. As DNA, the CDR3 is TGCAGTGCCCCAGGGGCAGGTCTCCTTAACTATGGCTACACCTTC.

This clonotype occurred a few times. DNA for the CDR3: TGTGCCAGCATTCATTCTGACTCTGGAAACACCATATATTTT. Encoded protein: CASIHSDSGNTIYF. The chain couples TRBV25-1 to TRBJ1-3; D not certain. Germline V gene data show CDR1 as MGHDK and CDR2 as SYGVNS. Trimming cost V 7 bases and J 0 bases, with 10 bases left between them. CDR3 length equals 14 residues.

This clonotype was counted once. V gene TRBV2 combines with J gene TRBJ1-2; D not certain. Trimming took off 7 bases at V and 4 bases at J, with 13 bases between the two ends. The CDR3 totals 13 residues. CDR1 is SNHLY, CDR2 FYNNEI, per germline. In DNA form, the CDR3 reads TGTGCCAGCACCCTCGCTGAGGGCTATGGCTACACCTTC. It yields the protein CASTLAEGYGYTF. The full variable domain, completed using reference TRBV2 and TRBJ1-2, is EPEVTQTPSHQVTQMGQEVILRCVPISNHLYFYWYRQILGQKVEFLVSFYNNEISEKSEIFDDQFSVERPDGSNFTLKIRSTKLEDSAMYFCASTLAEGYGYTFGSGTRLTVV.

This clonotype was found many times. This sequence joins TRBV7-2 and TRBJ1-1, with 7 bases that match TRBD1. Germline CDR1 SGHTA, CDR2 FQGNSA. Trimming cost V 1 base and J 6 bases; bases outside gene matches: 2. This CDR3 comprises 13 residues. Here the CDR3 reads CASSLDRGAEAFF. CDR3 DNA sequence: TGTGCCAGCAGCTTAGACAGGGGTGCTGAAGCTTTCTTT.

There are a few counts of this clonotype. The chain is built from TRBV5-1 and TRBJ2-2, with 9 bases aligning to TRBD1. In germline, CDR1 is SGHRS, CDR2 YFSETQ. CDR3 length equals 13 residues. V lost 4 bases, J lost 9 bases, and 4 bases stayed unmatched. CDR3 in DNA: TGCGCCAGCAGCGTGGGACAGGGAAGGGAGCTGTTTTTT. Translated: CASSVGQGRELFF.

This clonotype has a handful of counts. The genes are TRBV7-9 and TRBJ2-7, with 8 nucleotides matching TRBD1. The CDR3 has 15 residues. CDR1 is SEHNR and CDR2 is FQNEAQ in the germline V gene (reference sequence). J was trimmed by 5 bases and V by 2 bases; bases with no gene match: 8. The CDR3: CASSLSPGQVHEQYF. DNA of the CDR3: TGTGCCAGCAGCTTAAGTCCGGGACAGGTCCACGAGCAGTACTTC.

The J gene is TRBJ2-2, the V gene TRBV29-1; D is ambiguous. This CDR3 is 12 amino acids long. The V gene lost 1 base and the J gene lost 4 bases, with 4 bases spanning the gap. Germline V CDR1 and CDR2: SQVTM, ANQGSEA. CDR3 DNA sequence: TGCAGCGTTGAAGCCGCCACCGGGGAGCTGTTTTTT. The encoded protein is CSVEAATGELFF.

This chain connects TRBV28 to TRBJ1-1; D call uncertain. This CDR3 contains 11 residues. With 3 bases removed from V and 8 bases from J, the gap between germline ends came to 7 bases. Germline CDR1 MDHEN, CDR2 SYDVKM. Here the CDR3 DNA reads TGTGCCAGCAGTTTGGTGGAGGAAGCTTTCTTT. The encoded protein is CASSLVEEAFF.

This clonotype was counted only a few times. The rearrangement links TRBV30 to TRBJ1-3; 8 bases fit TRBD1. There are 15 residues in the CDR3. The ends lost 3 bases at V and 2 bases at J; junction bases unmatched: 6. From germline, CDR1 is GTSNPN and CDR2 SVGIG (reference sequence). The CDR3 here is CAWSFGQGPGNTIYF. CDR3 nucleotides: TGTGCCTGGAGCTTTGGACAGGGACCTGGAAACACCATATATTTT.

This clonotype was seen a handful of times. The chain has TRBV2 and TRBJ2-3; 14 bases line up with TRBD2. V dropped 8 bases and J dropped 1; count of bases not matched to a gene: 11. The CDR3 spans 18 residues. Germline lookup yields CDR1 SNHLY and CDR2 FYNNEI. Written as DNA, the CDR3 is TGTGCCAGCGTACCGGGGACTAGCGGGGGCCTACGCACAGATACGCAGTATTTT. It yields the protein CASVPGTSGGLRTDTQYF.

The CDR3 DNA sequence: TGTGCCAGCAGCTTGGTAGGGGGCGGCGGAAACACCATATATTTT. This sequence encodes CASSLVGGGGNTIYF. The V and J genes are TRBV5-6 and TRBJ1-3, with 7 positions matching TRBD1. This CDR3 spans 15 amino acids. V lost 0 bases, J lost 4 bases, and 4 bases stayed unmatched. CDR1 SGHDT and CDR2 YYEEEE come from the germline V gene.

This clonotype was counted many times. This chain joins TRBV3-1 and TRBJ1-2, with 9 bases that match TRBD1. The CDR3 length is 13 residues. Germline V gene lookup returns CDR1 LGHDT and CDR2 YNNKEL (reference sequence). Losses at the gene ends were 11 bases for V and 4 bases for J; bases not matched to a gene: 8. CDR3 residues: CASYWTGVYGYTF. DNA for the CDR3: TGTGCCTCCTACTGGACAGGGGTCTATGGCTACACCTTC.

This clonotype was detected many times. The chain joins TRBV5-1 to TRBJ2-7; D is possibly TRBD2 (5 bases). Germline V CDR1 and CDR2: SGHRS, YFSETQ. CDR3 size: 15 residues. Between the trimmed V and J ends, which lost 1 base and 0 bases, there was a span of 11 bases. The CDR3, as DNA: TGCGCCAGCAGCTTGAATCCGGGAAGCTCCTACGAGCAGTACTTC. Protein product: CASSLNPGSSYEQYF.

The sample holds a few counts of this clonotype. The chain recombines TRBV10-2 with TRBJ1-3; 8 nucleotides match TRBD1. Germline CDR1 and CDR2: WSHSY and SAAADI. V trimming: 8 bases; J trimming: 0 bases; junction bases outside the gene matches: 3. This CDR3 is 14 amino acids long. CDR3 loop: CASGTGGSGNTIYF. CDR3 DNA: TGCGCCAGCGGAACAGGGGGCTCTGGAAACACCATATATTTT.

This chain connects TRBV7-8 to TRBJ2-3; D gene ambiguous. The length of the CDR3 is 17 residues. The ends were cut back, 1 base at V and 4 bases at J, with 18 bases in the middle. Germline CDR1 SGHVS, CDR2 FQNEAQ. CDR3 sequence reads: CASSLVGPPYFADTQYF. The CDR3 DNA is TGTGCCAGCAGCTTAGTAGGACCGCCGTATTTCGCAGATACGCAGTATTTT.

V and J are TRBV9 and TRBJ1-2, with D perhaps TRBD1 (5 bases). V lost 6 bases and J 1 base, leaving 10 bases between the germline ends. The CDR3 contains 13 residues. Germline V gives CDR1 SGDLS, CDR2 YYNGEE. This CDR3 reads CASNSGINYGYTF. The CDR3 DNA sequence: TGTGCCAGCAACTCAGGGATTAACTATGGCTACACCTTC.

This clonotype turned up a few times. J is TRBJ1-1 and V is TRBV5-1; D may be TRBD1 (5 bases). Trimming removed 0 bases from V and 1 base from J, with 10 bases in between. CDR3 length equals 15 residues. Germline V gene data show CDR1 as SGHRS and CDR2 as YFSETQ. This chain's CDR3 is CASSLVGGWNTEAFF. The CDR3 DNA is TGCGCCAGCAGCTTGGTTGGGGGATGGAACACTGAAGCTTTCTTT.

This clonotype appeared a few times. The DNA for the CDR3 is TGTGCCACCAGCAGAGATCCGGGGGCTGGCTACAATGAGCAGTTCTTC. This sequence encodes CATSRDPGAGYNEQFF. This chain connects TRBV15 to TRBJ2-1; perhaps D is TRBD1 or TRBD2 (6 bases each). Germline V gene data show CDR1 as LNHNV and CDR2 as YYDKDF (reference sequence). The CDR3 contains 16 residues. V gave up 0 bases and J gave up 3 bases, with 12 bases separating them.

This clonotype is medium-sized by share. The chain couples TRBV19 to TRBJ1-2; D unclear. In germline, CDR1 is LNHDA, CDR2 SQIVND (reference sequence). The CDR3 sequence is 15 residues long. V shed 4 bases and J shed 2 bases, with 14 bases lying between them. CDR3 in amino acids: CASSTMPDLNYGYTF. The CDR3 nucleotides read TGTGCCAGTAGTACGATGCCGGACTTAAACTATGGCTACACCTTC.

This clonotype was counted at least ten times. CDR3 residues: CASRYPSTDTQYF. The CDR3 bases are TGTGCCAGCAGGTACCCCAGCACAGATACGCAGTATTTT. V is TRBV27 and J is TRBJ2-3; unclear D gene. Germline CDR1 is MNHEY and CDR2 is SMNVEV (reference sequence). The CDR3 runs 13 residues. Trimming removed 6 bases at V and 0 bases at J, with 7 bases between.

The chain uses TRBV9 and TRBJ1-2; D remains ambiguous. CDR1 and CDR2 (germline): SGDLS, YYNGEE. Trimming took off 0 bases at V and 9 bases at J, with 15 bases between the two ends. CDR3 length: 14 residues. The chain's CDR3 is CASSVGNRLESYTF. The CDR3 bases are TGTGCCAGCAGCGTAGGGAATAGGTTGGAGAGCTACACCTTC.